Each of the 21 T cell receptor beta chains below was sequenced from the same sample in a study of beta chain features in type 1 diabetes. Expressed TCRB transcripts were sequenced because the isolated RNA had all been reverse transcribed beforehand. The repertoire was sequenced with immunoSEQ multiplex PCR; TCRdb's copy has only in-frame clones and lacks some. The sample records 350,000 to 400,000 clones, over 13% being singletons. Sequencing was carried out using naive CD4+ T cells from blood. The receptors derive from a woman aged 18-29 years in good health.

The chain recombines TRBV5-1 with TRBJ2-5; 11 positions match TRBD2. Germline trimming cut 3 bases from V and 5 bases from J; bases unmatched to any gene: 3. The V gene's germline CDR1 is SGHRS and CDR2 YFSETQ. This CDR3 has 14 residues. The CDR3 sequence: CASSSGLAVETQYF. The CDR3 region has the DNA TGCGCCAGCAGCTCGGGACTAGCGGTGGAGACCCAGTACTTC.

This sequence joins TRBV29-1 and TRBJ1-2, with a possible D match to TRBD1 (6 bases). Trimming cost V 5 bases and J 6 bases, with 19 bases left between them. Germline V lookup: CDR1 SQVTM, CDR2 ANQGSEA. The CDR3 is made up of 14 amino acids. This CDR3 reads CSVQSTGTRHGYTF. The CDR3 bases are TGCAGCGTTCAGTCAACCGGGACAAGACATGGCTACACCTTC. The complete variable domain, with remaining parts taken from reference TRBV29-1 and TRBJ1-2, reads SAVISQKPSRDICQRGTSLTIQCQVDSQVTMMFWYRQQPGQSLTLIATANQGSEATYESGFVIDKFPISRPNLTFSTLTVSNMSPEDSSIYLCSVQSTGTRHGYTFGSGTRLTVV.

This clone was seen more than once but under ten times. This rearrangement joins TRBV9 to TRBJ2-5; 9 bases line up with TRBD2. The CDR3 has 16 amino acids. The trim removed 4 bases at V and 4 bases at J, leaving 11 bases unmatched. CDR1 and CDR2 from the germline V gene are SGDLS and YYNGEE. CDR3 DNA: TGTGCCAGCAGCCCCCGGGTAGCGGGAGTGCGAGAGACCCAGTACTTC. The encoded protein is CASSPRVAGVRETQYF.

The rearrangement joins TRBV6-4 to TRBJ2-3, with 7 bases fitting TRBD2. The CDR3 contains 15 residues. V was clipped by 4 bases and J by 1 base; unmatched bases: 5. The germline V gene encodes CDR1 MRHNA and CDR2 SNTAGT. The CDR3 sequence is CASSATSERTDTQYF. CDR3 coding DNA: TGTGCCAGCAGTGCAACTAGCGAACGCACAGATACGCAGTATTTT.

The chain recombines TRBV19 with TRBJ2-1, with 8 bases lining up with TRBD2. Germline V lookup: CDR1 LNHDA, CDR2 SQIVND (reference sequence). The CDR3 totals 16 residues. The junction had 6 bases not matched to a gene; V was cut back by 5 bases and J by 0 bases. CDR3 bases: TGTGCCAGTAGTGGGGGACTAGGAAGCTCCTACAATGAGCAGTTCTTC. Its translation: CASSGGLGSSYNEQFF.

This clone was recorded a few times. The chain couples TRBV2 to TRBJ2-6; 8 nucleotides agree with TRBD1. The CDR3 totals 17 residues. Germline V CDR1 and CDR2: SNHLY, FYNNEI. V lost 7 bases, J lost 1 base, and 9 bases stayed unmatched. CDR3 DNA: TGTGCCAGCAATTCTCGCAGGGGGCTTTCTGGGGCCAACGTCCTGACTTTC. It specifies CASNSRRGLSGANVLTF.

The sample holds a few counts of this clone. The chain has TRBV5-4 and TRBJ2-5; D possibly corresponds to TRBD1 (7 bases). The CDR3 consists of 15 residues. V dropped 4 bases and J dropped 3 bases, with 16 bases sitting between them. The germline V gene has CDR1 SGHNT and CDR2 YYREEE (reference sequence). The CDR3 spells CASSRGTEIKETQYF. The CDR3 bases are TGTGCCAGCAGCCGCGGGACAGAGATTAAAGAGACCCAGTACTTC.

The chain couples TRBV18 to TRBJ2-3, with a possible D match to TRBD2 (5 bases). CDR1 KGHSH and CDR2 LQKENI come from the germline V gene. V was shortened by 6 bases and J by 1 base, with 17 bases between the two germline ends. The CDR3 has 16 amino acids. The CDR3 loop is CASSELAPTGTDTQYF. DNA for the CDR3: TGTGCCAGCTCGGAGCTAGCCCCGACGGGCACAGATACGCAGTATTTT.

This clone was detected only a few times. This sequence joins TRBV30 and TRBJ1-1; the D gene is possibly TRBD1 (6 bases). The V gene lost 3 bases and the J gene lost 8 bases, with 16 bases spanning the gap. Germline V gene lookup returns CDR1 GTSNPN and CDR2 SVGIG (reference sequence). This CDR3 spans 13 amino acids. Here the CDR3 reads CAWRSDRRREAFF. The CDR3 DNA follows: TGTGCCTGGAGGTCCGACAGGCGACGGGAAGCTTTCTTT.

A few counts support this clone. The rearrangement uses TRBV27 and TRBJ1-5, with unresolved D. Per the germline V gene, CDR1 is MNHEY and CDR2 is SMNVEV (reference sequence). This CDR3 region has 15 residues. The ends were cut back, 6 bases at V and 0 bases at J, with 12 bases in the middle. In DNA form, the CDR3 reads TGTGCCAGCAGCTTGACATATGATAGCAATCAGCCCCAGCATTTT. Translating it yields CASSLTYDSNQPQHF.

V usage is TRBV6-5 and J usage is TRBJ2-2, with D possibly TRBD2 on 6 matching bases. The CDR3 has 14 amino acids. Germline V gene lookup returns CDR1 MNHEY and CDR2 SVGAGI. With 5 bases removed from V and 5 bases from J, the gap between germline ends came to 12 bases. The CDR3 DNA is TGTGCCAGCAGTCAAGGGACTGTGACCGGGGAGCTGTTTTTT. Protein sequence: CASSQGTVTGELFF.

This clone appeared a few times. The V call is TRBV5-1, the J call TRBJ1-1, with D perhaps TRBD1 (5 bases). This CDR3 region has 14 residues. Trimming removed 1 base from V and 1 base from J, with 8 bases in between. Germline CDR1 is SGHRS and CDR2 is YFSETQ. The CDR3 DNA sequence: TGCGCCAGCAGCTTGAGAACAGGGAACACTGAAGCTTTCTTT. This encodes CASSLRTGNTEAFF.

This clone was detected a few times. V and J are TRBV28 and TRBJ2-3, with a weak D call TRBD2 (6 bases). With 2 bases removed from V and 2 bases from J, the gap between germline ends came to 11 bases. The CDR3 spans 15 residues. The germline V gene has CDR1 MDHEN and CDR2 SYDVKM. In DNA form, the CDR3 reads TGTGCCAGCAGTTTAGCGGGGCAGTACACAGATACGCAGTATTTT. Translated: CASSLAGQYTDTQYF.

The V call is TRBV30, the J call TRBJ2-3, with D unresolved. This CDR3 contains 12 residues. CDR1 and CDR2 from the germline V gene are GTSNPN and SVGIG (reference sequence). Trimming pared 0 bases from V and 6 bases from J, leaving 7 bases between. The CDR3 reads CAWSVLSDTQYF. The CDR3 coding sequence is TGTGCCTGGAGTGTACTGTCCGATACGCAGTATTTT.

This clone occurred a few times. This rearrangement joins TRBV7-2 to TRBJ1-5, with 7 bases aligning to TRBD1. The CDR3 runs 17 residues. J was trimmed by 0 bases and V by 1 base; bases with no gene match: 6. Germline V lookup: CDR1 SGHTA, CDR2 FQGNSA. The CDR3 protein is CASSLGTGLFSNQPQHF. CDR3 bases: TGTGCCAGCAGCTTAGGGACAGGCCTCTTTAGCAATCAGCCCCAGCATTTT.

In this sample, this clone turned up a few times. The rearrangement uses TRBV28 and TRBJ1-5; 9 bases are shared with TRBD1. There are 15 residues in the CDR3. J was trimmed by 6 bases and V by 5 bases; bases with no gene match: 8. CDR1 is MDHEN, CDR2 SYDVKM, per germline. The CDR3 sequence is CASSRDRVISQPQHF. The CDR3 nucleotides are TGTGCCAGCAGTCGGGACAGGGTTATATCTCAGCCCCAGCATTTT. The full variable domain, its missing parts supplied by reference TRBV28 and TRBJ1-5, is DVKVTQSSRYLVKRTGEKVFLECVQDMDHENMFWYRQDPGLGLRLIYFSYDVKMKEKGDIPEGYSVSREKKERFSLILESASTNQTSMYLCASSRDRVISQPQHFGDGTRLSIL.

CDR3 region: CSVEGRGTGAAFF. The DNA for the CDR3 is TGCAGCGTTGAAGGAAGGGGAACAGGGGCGGCTTTCTTT. The chain is built from TRBV29-1 and TRBJ1-1, with 7 positions matching TRBD1. This CDR3 region has 13 residues. V lost 1 base and J lost 11; bases outside the gene matches: 10. Germline CDR1 and CDR2: SQVTM and ANQGSEA.

This clone has only a few counts. The rearrangement links TRBV7-2 to TRBJ2-5, with D uncertain. Germline values: CDR1 SGHTA, CDR2 FQGNSA. CDR3 length: 14 residues. With 2 bases removed from V and 4 bases from J, the gap between germline ends came to 11 bases. The CDR3 DNA is TGTGCCAGCAGCTTAAACGGCGGAAGAGAGACCCAGTACTTC. The encoded protein is CASSLNGGRETQYF.

The chain carries TRBV15 and TRBJ2-7; D not resolved. CDR3 length equals 13 residues. Germline V CDR1 and CDR2: LNHNV, YYDKDF (reference sequence). Trimming removed 1 base from V and 8 bases from J, with 12 bases in between. This CDR3 reads CATSRAPPTKQYF. For the CDR3, the DNA is TGTGCCACCAGCAGAGCGCCACCTACGAAGCAGTACTTC.

The CDR3 coding sequence is TGTGCCAGTAGCTCCGGGACAATAACGCGGGAGCAGTACTTC. Translating it yields CASSSGTITREQYF. The chain joins TRBV19 to TRBJ2-7; D is perhaps TRBD1 (6 bases). Trimming took off 6 bases at V and 7 bases at J, with 19 bases between the two ends. CDR3 length: 14 amino acids. Looked up from germline, CDR1 is LNHDA and CDR2 is SQIVND (reference sequence).

The sample holds a few counts of this clone. The gene calls are TRBV30 and TRBJ1-5, with TRBD1 matching 8 bases. The germline CDR1 and CDR2 sequences are GTSNPN and SVGIG (reference sequence). V dropped 2 bases and J dropped 7; count of bases not matched to a gene: 4. There are 13 residues in the CDR3. The CDR3 loop is CAWSPRGRQPQHF. The CDR3 DNA follows: TGTGCCTGGAGTCCCAGGGGGCGACAGCCCCAGCATTTT.